This T cell receptor beta chain was obtained from a study of T cell responses to AZD1222 COVID-19 vaccine. The CDR3 is 13 residues long. Germline V CDR1 and CDR2: MNHEY, SMNVEV (reference sequence). V lost 8 bases to trimming and J lost 3 bases, with 14 bases between them. Sequenced by immunoSEQ multiplex PCR; TCRdb stores in-frame clones only, minus some. The table has more than 90,000 clones, roughly 90% seen once. The origin of this receptor is an adult who received the AZD1222 COVID-19 vaccine. This sample comprised peripheral blood, obtained 28 days after the second AZD1222 dose. This chain joins TRBV27 and TRBJ2-7, with D possibly TRBD1 on 5 matching bases. The CDR3 is CASGPRAYYEQYF. The CDR3 DNA is TGTGCCAGCGGGCCCAGGGCCTACTACGAGCAGTACTTC.